What follows are 10 T cell receptor beta chains derived from one specimen sequenced in a study of T cell changes during pregnancy in multiple sclerosis. The method was immunoSEQ multiplex PCR; TCRdb's version includes in-frame clones alone and lacks a portion of them. Of roughly 51,000 clones in the sample, approximately 94% were seen once. This specimen consisted of CD8+ T cells from peripheral blood mononuclear cells, obtained before pregnancy. Source of these receptors: a female donor with multiple sclerosis, enrolled in a pregnancy study.

This clone is a singleton in its sample. This sequence joins TRBV27 and TRBJ1-5; no clear D. There are 12 residues in the CDR3. CDR1 and CDR2 (germline): MNHEY, SMNVEV (reference sequence). Trimming stripped 4 bases from V and 4 bases from J, with 5 bases between. The CDR3 loop is CASSYLNQPQHF. The CDR3 bases are TGTGCCAGCAGTTACTTAAATCAGCCCCAGCATTTT.

The chain combines TRBV4-2 with TRBJ1-3; 7 bases line up with TRBD1. V gave up 3 bases and J gave up 1 base; unmatched junction bases: 3. The germline V gene encodes CDR1 LGHNA and CDR2 YNFKEQ. The CDR3 covers 15 residues. The CDR3: CASSQETGSGNTIYF. DNA for the CDR3: TGTGCCAGCAGCCAGGAGACAGGGTCTGGAAACACCATATATTTT.

In its sample, this clone was seen once. This rearrangement joins TRBV15 to TRBJ1-3, with D uncertain. CDR3 length: 16 amino acids. V gave up 0 bases and J gave up 0 bases, with 9 bases separating them. CDR1 and CDR2 from the germline V gene are LNHNV and YYDKDF (reference sequence). The CDR3: CATSRDRSFSGNTIYF. DNA of the CDR3: TGTGCCACCAGCAGAGATCGGAGTTTCTCTGGAAACACCATATATTTT.

CDR3 region: CASSIPGLAWNEQFF. CDR3 nucleotide sequence: TGTGCCAGTAGTATACCTGGACTAGCGTGGAATGAGCAGTTCTTC. V gene TRBV19 combines with J gene TRBJ2-1, with TRBD2 matching over 9 bases. Germline loops: CDR1 LNHDA, CDR2 SQIVND (reference sequence). Trimming cost V 2 bases and J 7 bases; bases outside gene matches: 6. This CDR3 spans 15 amino acids.

V gene TRBV7-9 combines with J gene TRBJ2-6; a possible D gene is TRBD1 (5 bases). CDR1 SEHNR and CDR2 FQNEAQ come from the germline V gene (reference sequence). The length of the CDR3 is 16 residues. Trimming took 5 bases from V and 3 from J, leaving 14 bases between them. This CDR3 reads CASSLGQGHGANVLTF. The CDR3 DNA sequence: TGTGCCAGCAGCCTGGGGCAGGGCCATGGGGCCAACGTCCTGACTTTC.

The genes are TRBV18 and TRBJ2-3; a possible D gene is TRBD1 (6 bases). Germline values: CDR1 KGHSH, CDR2 LQKENI. Trimming removed 6 bases at V and 0 bases at J, with 13 bases between. CDR3 length: 15 amino acids. The CDR3 DNA reads TGTGCCAGCTCCTGGACAGAACCTAGCACAGATACGCAGTATTTT. Amino acid sequence: CASSWTEPSTDTQYF.

This chain uses TRBV12-5 with TRBJ2-7; TRBD1 matches 10 bases. Germline values: CDR1 LGHNT, CDR2 FRNRAP. J gave up 4 bases and V 1 base, and 4 bases lay outside the gene matches. The CDR3 covers 15 residues. DNA for the CDR3: TGTGCTAGTGGTTTGGGACAGGGGGCGAATTACGAGCAGTACTTC. Translation gives CASGLGQGANYEQYF. Drawing the rest from reference TRBV12-5 and TRBJ2-7, the complete variable domain is DARVTQTPRHKVTEMGQEVTMRCQPILGHNTVFWYRQTMMQGLELLAYFRNRAPLDDSGMPKDRFSAEMPDATLATLKIQPSEPRDSAVYFCASGLGQGANYEQYFGPGTRLTVT.

This chain connects TRBV11-3 to TRBJ2-1; 8 bases line up with TRBD2. Germline-derived CDR1 and CDR2 are SGHNT and YENEEA. The CDR3 runs to 15 residues. Trimming took 1 base from V and 10 from J; bases not matched to a gene: 9. This CDR3 is CASSLVAAGAKEQFF. The CDR3 DNA follows: TGTGCCAGCAGCTTAGTAGCAGCGGGGGCGAAAGAGCAGTTCTTC.

The chain has TRBV13 and TRBJ2-1; weak D call: TRBD2 (6 bases). The CDR3 loop spans 15 amino acids. Deletions cut 2 bases from V and 4 bases from J, with 12 bases between. Germline V gives CDR1 PRHDT, CDR2 FYEKMQ (reference sequence). In DNA, the CDR3 is TGTGCCAGCAGCTTACGCGGGGTGGGGTACAATGAGCAGTTCTTC. This gives the protein CASSLRGVGYNEQFF.

The chain combines TRBV6-5 with TRBJ1-4; the D is unclear. V lost 5 bases and J 3 bases, leaving 10 bases between the germline ends. The CDR3 totals 14 residues. Germline loops: CDR1 MNHEY, CDR2 SVGAGI. CDR3 protein: CASSPTEANEKLFF. The CDR3 region has the DNA TGTGCCAGCAGTCCAACGGAGGCTAATGAAAAACTGTTTTTT.